A selection of T cell receptor beta chains follows, all from one sample in a study of blood T cell repertoires in COVID-19. TCRdb's table, derived via immunoSEQ multiplex PCR, lists solely in-frame clones and lacks some. The sample lists some 100,000 clones; 88% were seen once. Sample: peripheral blood. The receptors were sampled from an elderly woman with active COVID-19. Both conserved end residues are part of each CDR3. D genes are given only for firm matches. Not all rows give a size; the values are once, few, many and, for expanded clones, a class.

>.|TRBJ2-4|.|TRBV28
TGTGCCAGCAAACAGGGGGGGGAAAACATTCAGTACTTC
CASKQGGENIQYF
>.|TRBJ1-6|.|TRBV18
TGTGCCAGCTCACAGGGAGGCCGCGGGATTTATTCACCCCTCCACTTT
CASSQGGRGIYSPLHF
>.|TRBJ2-3|.|TRBV9
TGTGCCAGCAGCCCCCAAGGCGGGAGCACAGATACGCAGTATTTT
CASSPQGGSTDTQYF
>once|TRBJ2-1|TRBD2|TRBV5-4
TGTGCCAGCAGCTGGAGCGGGAGCTCCTACAATGAGCAGTTCTTC
CASSWSGSSYNEQFF
>few|TRBJ1-2|.|TRBV9
TGTGCCAGCGGACACAGGGCTAACTATGGCTACACCTTC
CASGHRANYGYTF
>.|TRBJ2-7|.|TRBV18
TGTGCCAGCACCCCCCCCGGACAGTCCTACGAGCAGTACTTC
CASTPPGQSYEQYF
>.|TRBJ2-7|TRBD1|TRBV28
TGTGCCAGCAACTTAGGGACAGGGTCCTACGAGCAGTACTTC
CASNLGTGSYEQYF
>.|TRBJ1-2|.|TRBV7-9
TGTGCCAGCAGTTACGCGGCAGGCCGCGGGGTTGGCTACACCTTC
CASSYAAGRGVGYTF
>.|TRBJ1-1|TRBD1|TRBV9
TGTGCCAGCAGCGTAACGACAGGGTTCACTGAAGCTTTCTTT
CASSVTTGFTEAFF
>.|TRBJ1-6|TRBD1|TRBV5-4
TGTGCCAGCAGCGTCGGACAGGGGGCCAATAATTCACCCCTCCACTTT
CASSVGQGANNSPLHF
>.|TRBJ2-5|.|TRBV30
TGTGCCTGGGTTCGCGCGGCCGCAGAGACCCAGTACTTC
CAWVRAAAETQYF
>.|TRBJ2-3|.|TRBV7-3
TGTGCCAGCAGCTTAAACAGGGACACAGATACGCAGTATTTT
CASSLNRDTDTQYF
>.|TRBJ1-5|TRBD1|TRBV19
TGTGCCAGTAGTACCGAGGACAGGGGATCTCAGCCCCAGCATTTT
CASSTEDRGSQPQHF
>.|TRBJ1-5|TRBD1|TRBV10-3
TGTGCCATCAGCTCGGGACAGAGCAATCAGCCCCAGCATTTT
CAISSGQSNQPQHF
>few|TRBJ2-3|.|TRBV5-5
TGTGCCAGCAGCTTGGGCATGGTGAGGGATACGCAGTATTTT
CASSLGMVRDTQYF
>.|TRBJ2-1|TRBD2|TRBV6-2/TRBV6-3
TGTGCCAGCAGTTACTCGGGTAGCGGGAGCTATGAGCAGTTCTTC
CASSYSGSGSYEQFF
>.|TRBJ2-7|TRBD1|TRBV7-2
TGTGCCAGCAGCTTATTGGACGGTCGGGACAGGGGTGTGAAGCAGTACTTC
CASSLLDGRDRGVKQYF
>.|TRBJ2-2|.|TRBV28
TGTGCCAGCAGGAGGCAAAGGCCCGGGGAGCTGTTTTTT
CASRRQRPGELFF
>.|TRBJ1-4|.|TRBV19
TGTGCCAGTAGTATGGAGGGACGCCGGGGCGAAAAACTGTTTTTT
CASSMEGRRGEKLFF
>once|TRBJ1-6|.|TRBV4-1
TGCGCCAGCAGCCGCAACGTGGGAGGGCAAAATTCACCCCTCCACTTT
CASSRNVGGQNSPLHF
>once|TRBJ2-1|.|TRBV27
TGTGCCAGCAAAACGGGGAGCGCCTACAATGAGCAGTTCTTC
CASKTGSAYNEQFF
>.|TRBJ2-1|TRBD2|TRBV3-1/TRBV3-2
TGTGCCAGCAGCCTCCCTCTGGGAGCGGGAGTTTCGGATGAGCAGTTCTTC
CASSLPLGAGVSDEQFF
>once|TRBJ2-5|TRBD1|TRBV4-1
TGCGCCAGCAGCCAAGCAGGGGGAGAGACCCAGTACTTC
CASSQAGGETQYF
>once|TRBJ2-2|.|TRBV5-1
TGCGCCAGCAGCTCCGCCGGGACTAACACCGGGGAGCTGTTTTTT
CASSSAGTNTGELFF
>.|TRBJ2-3|TRBD1|TRBV7-9
TGTGCCAGCAGCCAAAGACAGGGGCAAACAGATACGCAGTATTTT
CASSQRQGQTDTQYF
>.|TRBJ2-1|TRBD2|TRBV3-1/TRBV3-2
TGTGCCAGCAGCGAGGCTACGAGCGGGAGGGTACGATACGAGCAGTTCTTC
CASSEATSGRVRYEQFF
>.|TRBJ2-5|.|TRBV7-2
TGTGCCAGCAGCTTAATGCACAGACGAGAGACCCAGTACTTC
CASSLMHRRETQYF
>.|TRBJ2-2|TRBD2|TRBV7-2
TGTGCCAGCAGCTTAGGACTAGCTGGCACCGGGGAGCTGTTTTTT
CASSLGLAGTGELFF
>.|TRBJ1-1|TRBD1|TRBV28
TGTGCCAGCAGACTTACAGGGGCCACTGAAGCTTTCTTT
CASRLTGATEAFF
>.|TRBJ2-5|.|TRBV5-1
TGCGCCAGCAGCTTGGCCCACGGAGAGACCCAGTACTTC
CASSLAHGETQYF
>.|TRBJ2-4|TRBD2|TRBV5-1
TGCGCCAGCAGCTCGGCTAGCGGAGCCAAAAACATTCAGTACTTC
CASSSASGAKNIQYF
>once|TRBJ2-3|TRBD1|TRBV18
TGTGCCAGCTCACCCCCAAACCTTGTTAACAGGGGGCGCGGAGATACGCAGTATTTT
CASSPPNLVNRGRGDTQYF